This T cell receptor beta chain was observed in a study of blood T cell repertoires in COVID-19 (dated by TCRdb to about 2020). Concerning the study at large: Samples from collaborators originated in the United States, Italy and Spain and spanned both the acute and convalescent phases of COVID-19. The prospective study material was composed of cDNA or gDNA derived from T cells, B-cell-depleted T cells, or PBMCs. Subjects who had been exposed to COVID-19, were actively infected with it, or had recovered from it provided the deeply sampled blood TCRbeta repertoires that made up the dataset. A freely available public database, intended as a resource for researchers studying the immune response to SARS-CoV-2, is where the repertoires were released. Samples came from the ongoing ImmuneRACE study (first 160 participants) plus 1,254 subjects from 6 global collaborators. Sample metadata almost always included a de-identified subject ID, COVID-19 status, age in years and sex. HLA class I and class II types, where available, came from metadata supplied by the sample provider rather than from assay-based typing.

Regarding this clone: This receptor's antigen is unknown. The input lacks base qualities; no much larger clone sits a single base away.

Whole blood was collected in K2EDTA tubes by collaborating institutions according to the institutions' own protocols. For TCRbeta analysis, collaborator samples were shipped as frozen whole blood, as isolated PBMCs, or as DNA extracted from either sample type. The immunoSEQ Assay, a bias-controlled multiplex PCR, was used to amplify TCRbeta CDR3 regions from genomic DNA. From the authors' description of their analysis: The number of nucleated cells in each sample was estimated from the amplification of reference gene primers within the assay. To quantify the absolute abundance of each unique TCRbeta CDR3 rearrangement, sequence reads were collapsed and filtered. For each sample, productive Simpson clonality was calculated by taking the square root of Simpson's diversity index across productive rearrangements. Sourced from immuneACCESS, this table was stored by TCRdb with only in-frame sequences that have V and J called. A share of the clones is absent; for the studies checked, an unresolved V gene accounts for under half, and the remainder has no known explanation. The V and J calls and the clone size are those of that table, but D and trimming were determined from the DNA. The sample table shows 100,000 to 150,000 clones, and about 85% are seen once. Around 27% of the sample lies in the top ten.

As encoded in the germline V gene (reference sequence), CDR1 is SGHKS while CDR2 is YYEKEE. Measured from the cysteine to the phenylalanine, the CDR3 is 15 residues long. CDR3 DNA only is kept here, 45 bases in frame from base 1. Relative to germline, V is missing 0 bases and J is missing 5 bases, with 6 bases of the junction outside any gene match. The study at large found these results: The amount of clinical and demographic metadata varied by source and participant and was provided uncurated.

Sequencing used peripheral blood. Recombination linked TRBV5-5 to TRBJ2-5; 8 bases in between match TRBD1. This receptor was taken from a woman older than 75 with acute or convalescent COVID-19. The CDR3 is CASSLGQGIMETQYF. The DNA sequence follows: TGTGCCAGCAGCTTGGGACAGGGGATTATGGAGACCCAGTACTTC.